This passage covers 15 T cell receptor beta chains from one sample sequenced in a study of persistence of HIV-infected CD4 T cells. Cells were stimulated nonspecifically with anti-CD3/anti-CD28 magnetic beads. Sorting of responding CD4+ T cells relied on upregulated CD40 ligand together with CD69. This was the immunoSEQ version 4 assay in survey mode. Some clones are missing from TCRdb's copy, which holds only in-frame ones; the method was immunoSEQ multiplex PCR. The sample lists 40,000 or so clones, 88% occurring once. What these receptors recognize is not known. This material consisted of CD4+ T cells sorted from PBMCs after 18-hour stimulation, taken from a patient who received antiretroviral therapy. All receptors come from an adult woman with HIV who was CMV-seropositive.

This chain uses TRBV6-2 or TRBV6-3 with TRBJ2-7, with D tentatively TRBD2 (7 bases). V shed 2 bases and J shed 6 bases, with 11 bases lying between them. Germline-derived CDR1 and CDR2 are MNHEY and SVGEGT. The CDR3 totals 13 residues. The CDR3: CASSYGGAPEQYV. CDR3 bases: TGTGCCAGCAGTTACGGGGGGGCGCCCGAGCAGTACGTC.

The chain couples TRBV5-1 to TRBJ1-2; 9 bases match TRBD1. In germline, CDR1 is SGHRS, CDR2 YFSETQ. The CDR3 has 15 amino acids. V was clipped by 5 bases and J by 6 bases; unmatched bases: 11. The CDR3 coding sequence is TGCGCCAGCAGGTCTCGGGGACAGGGCTTTGATGGCTACACCTTC. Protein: CASRSRGQGFDGYTF.

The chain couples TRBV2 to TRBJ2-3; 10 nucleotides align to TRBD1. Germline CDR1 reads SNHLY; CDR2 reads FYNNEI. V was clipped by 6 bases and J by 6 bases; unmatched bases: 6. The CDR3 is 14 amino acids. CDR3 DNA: TGTGCCAGCAGAATCGGACAGGGGGTGGATACGCAGTATTTT. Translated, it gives CASRIGQGVDTQYF.

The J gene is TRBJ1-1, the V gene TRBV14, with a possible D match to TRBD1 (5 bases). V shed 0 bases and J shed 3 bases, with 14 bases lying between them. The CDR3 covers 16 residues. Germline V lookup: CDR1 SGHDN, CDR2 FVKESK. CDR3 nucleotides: TGTGCCAGCAGCCAAGATTTTGGGGGTTGGGACACTGAAGCTTTCTTT. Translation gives CASSQDFGGWDTEAFF.

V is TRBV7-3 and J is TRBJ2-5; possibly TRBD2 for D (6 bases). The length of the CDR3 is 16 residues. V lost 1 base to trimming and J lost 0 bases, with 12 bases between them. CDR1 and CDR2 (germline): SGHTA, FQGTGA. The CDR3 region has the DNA TGTGCCAGCAGCTTAAATTCGCGGGGCAACCAAGAGACCCAGTACTTC. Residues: CASSLNSRGNQETQYF. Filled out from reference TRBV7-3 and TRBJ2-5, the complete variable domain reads GAGVSQTPSNKVTEKGKYVELRCDPISGHTALYWYRQSLGQGPEFLIYFQGTGAADDSGLPNDRFFAVRPEGSVSTLKIQRTERGDSAVYLCASSLNSRGNQETQYFGPGTRLLVL.

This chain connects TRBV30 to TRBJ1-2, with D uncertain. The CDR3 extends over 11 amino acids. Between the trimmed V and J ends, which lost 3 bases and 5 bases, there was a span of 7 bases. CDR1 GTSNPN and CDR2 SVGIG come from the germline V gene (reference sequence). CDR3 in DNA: TGTGCCTGGAGGGCCCTGTATGGCTACACCTTC. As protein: CAWRALYGYTF.

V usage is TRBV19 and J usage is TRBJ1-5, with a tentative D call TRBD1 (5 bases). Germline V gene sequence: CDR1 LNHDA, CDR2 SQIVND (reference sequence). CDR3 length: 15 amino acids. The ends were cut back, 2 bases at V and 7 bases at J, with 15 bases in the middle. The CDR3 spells CASSINLEGRQPQHF. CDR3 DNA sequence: TGTGCCAGTAGTATAAATTTAGAGGGGCGGCAGCCCCAGCATTTT.

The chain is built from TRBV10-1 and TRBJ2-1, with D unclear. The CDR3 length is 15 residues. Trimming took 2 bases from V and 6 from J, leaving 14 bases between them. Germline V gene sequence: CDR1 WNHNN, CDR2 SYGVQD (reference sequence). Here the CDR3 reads CASSEPSAPGNEQFF. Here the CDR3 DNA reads TGCGCCAGCAGTGAGCCCTCGGCCCCGGGCAATGAGCAGTTCTTC.

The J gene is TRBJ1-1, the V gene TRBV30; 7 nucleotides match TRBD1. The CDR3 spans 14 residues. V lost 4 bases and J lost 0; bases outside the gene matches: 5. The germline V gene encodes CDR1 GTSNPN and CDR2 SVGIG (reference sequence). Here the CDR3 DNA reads TGTGCCTGGACCCGGGACAGAATGAACACTGAAGCTTTCTTT. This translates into CAWTRDRMNTEAFF.

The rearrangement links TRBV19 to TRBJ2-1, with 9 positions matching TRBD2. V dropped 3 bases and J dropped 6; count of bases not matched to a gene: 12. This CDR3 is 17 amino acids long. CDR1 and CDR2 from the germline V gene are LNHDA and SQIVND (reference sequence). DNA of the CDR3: TGTGCCAGTAGTATTGGGGGGGGGACTAGCATGGGCAATGAGCAGTTCTTC. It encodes CASSIGGGTSMGNEQFF.

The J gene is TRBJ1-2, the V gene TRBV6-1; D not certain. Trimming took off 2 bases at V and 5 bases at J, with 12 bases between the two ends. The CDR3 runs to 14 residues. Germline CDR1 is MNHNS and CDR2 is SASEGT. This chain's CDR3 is CASSESPSRYGYTF. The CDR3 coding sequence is TGTGCCAGCAGTGAATCCCCTAGTAGATATGGCTACACCTTC.

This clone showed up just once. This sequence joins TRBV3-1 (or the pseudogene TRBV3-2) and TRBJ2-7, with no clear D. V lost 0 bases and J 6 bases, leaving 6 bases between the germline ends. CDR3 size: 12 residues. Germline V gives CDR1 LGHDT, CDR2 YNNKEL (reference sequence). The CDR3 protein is CASSQDMSEQYF. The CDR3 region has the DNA TGTGCCAGCAGCCAAGATATGAGCGAGCAGTACTTC.

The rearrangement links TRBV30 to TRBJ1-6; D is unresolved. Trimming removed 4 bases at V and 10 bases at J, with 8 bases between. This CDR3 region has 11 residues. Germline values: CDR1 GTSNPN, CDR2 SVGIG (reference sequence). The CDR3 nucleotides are TGTGCCTGGACTCAAGGGTCACCCCTCCACTTT. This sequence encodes CAWTQGSPLHF.

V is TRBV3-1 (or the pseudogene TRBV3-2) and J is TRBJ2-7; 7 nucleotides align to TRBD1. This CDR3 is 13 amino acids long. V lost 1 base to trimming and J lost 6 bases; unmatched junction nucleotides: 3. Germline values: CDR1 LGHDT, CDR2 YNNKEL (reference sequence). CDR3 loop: CASSQVTGAEQYV. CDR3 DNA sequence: TGTGCCAGCAGCCAAGTCACAGGGGCCGAGCAGTACGTC.

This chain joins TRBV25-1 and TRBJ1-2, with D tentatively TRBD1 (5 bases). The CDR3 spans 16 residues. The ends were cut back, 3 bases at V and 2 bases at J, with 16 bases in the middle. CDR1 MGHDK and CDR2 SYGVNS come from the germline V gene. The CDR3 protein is CASSDPLRGLNYGYTF. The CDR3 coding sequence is TGTGCCAGCAGTGACCCGTTACGGGGCCTAAACTATGGCTACACCTTC.